The rows below give T cell receptor beta chains drawn from one sample of a study of technical replicates of blood from several donors. This table comes from immunoSEQ multiplex PCR, and its TCRdb copy is limited to in-frame clones, with some not included. The sample lists 59,000 or so clones; approximately 92% were seen once. The specimen sequenced was PBMCs. All receptors derive from a human donor in good health. Some clones in this sample may be carry-over from other donors' samples. CDR3s include the opening cysteine and the closing phenylalanine or tryptophan. D genes are given only for firm matches. Clone size appears in some rows only: once, few, many, or a class for an expanded clone.

d_call	v_call	j_call	clone_size	cdr3_aa	cdr3_nt
TRBD2	TRBV30	TRBJ2-1	once	CAVAGGPGEQFF	TGTGCTGTAGCGGGAGGGCCGGGTGAGCAGTTCTTC
-	TRBV11-2	TRBJ2-5	-	CASSLGGLQYF	TGTGCCAGCAGCTTAGGAGGATTGCAGTACTTC
-	TRBV6-6	TRBJ1-4	once	CASSAPAGRGNEKLFF	TGTGCCAGCAGTGCCCCCGCAGGACGGGGTAATGAAAAACTGTTTTTT
-	TRBV5-6	TRBJ2-3	-	CASSLRGTDTQYF	TGTGCCAGCAGCTTGAGGGGTACAGATACGCAGTATTTT
TRBD1	TRBV7-2	TRBJ1-1	once	CASSAGQGGFGTEAFF	TGTGCCAGCAGCGCGGGACAGGGTGGTTTTGGCACTGAAGCTTTCTTT
-	TRBV15	TRBJ1-3	-	CATSRVFGGSAGNTIYF	TGTGCCACCAGCAGAGTGTTTGGGGGGAGCGCTGGAAACACCATATATTTT
-	TRBV11-2	TRBJ1-4	-	CASSYAATNEKLFF	TGTGCCAGCAGCTACGCGGCAACTAATGAAAAACTGTTTTTT
TRBD1	TRBV29-1	TRBJ1-3	-	CSTTGTAEGNTIYF	TGCAGCACTACCGGGACAGCGGAGGGAAACACCATATATTTT
-	TRBV11-3	TRBJ2-7	once	CASSLAPDYEQYF	TGTGCCAGCAGCTTGGCCCCAGACTACGAGCAGTACTTC
TRBD2	TRBV7-2	TRBJ2-3	-	CASSRLGAGGDTQYF	TGTGCCAGCAGCCGTCTGGGGGCGGGAGGGGATACGCAGTATTTT
-	TRBV15	TRBJ2-7	-	CATSRGGSTALGEQYF	TGTGCCACCAGCAGAGGCGGTTCGACAGCCCTCGGCGAGCAGTACTTC
TRBD1	TRBV5-6	TRBJ2-3	-	CASSPTGTGGTDTQYF	TGTGCCAGCAGCCCTACTGGGACAGGGGGCACAGATACGCAGTATTTT
-	TRBV4-3	TRBJ1-2	-	CASSQARPGQHGYTF	TGCGCCAGCAGCCAAGCCAGACCCGGACAGCATGGCTACACCTTC
-	TRBV6-1	TRBJ2-6	-	CASRDRGSGANVLTF	TGTGCCAGCCGAGACCGGGGCTCTGGGGCCAACGTCCTGACTTTC
-	TRBV7-6	TRBJ2-5	-	CASSLERGLPETQYF	TGTGCCAGCAGCTTAGAAAGGGGCCTACCAGAGACCCAGTACTTC
TRBD1	TRBV5-5	TRBJ1-2	-	CASTDLWDRGRGGYTF	TGTGCCAGCACCGATCTTTGGGACAGGGGGCGCGGTGGCTACACCTTC
TRBD1	TRBV5-4	TRBJ1-4	-	CASSRDSAANEKLFF	TGTGCCAGCAGCAGGGACAGCGCGGCTAATGAAAAACTGTTTTTT
TRBD2	TRBV7-2	TRBJ2-1	-	CASSSGLAGYNEQFF	TGTGCCAGCAGCTCGGGACTAGCGGGCTACAATGAGCAGTTCTTC
-	TRBV2	TRBJ2-7	-	CASEGTNYEQYF	TGTGCCAGTGAAGGGACAAACTACGAGCAGTACTTC
-	TRBV9	TRBJ1-1	once	CASSVGSSNTEAFF	TGTGCCAGCAGCGTAGGTTCATCGAACACTGAAGCTTTCTTT
TRBD1	TRBV5-4	TRBJ2-5	once	CASSLAGGRETQYF	TGTGCCAGCAGCTTGGCAGGGGGCAGGGAGACCCAGTACTTC
TRBD1	TRBV6-5	TRBJ1-2	-	CASSYSSGTGVYGYTF	TGTGCCAGCAGTTACTCCAGTGGGACAGGGGTCTATGGCTACACCTTC
TRBD1	TRBV28	TRBJ1-1	few	CASSLFGITGGPECAFF	TGTGCCAGCAGTTTATTTGGTATAACAGGGGGCCCTGAGTGTGCTTTCTTT
TRBD1	TRBV7-8	TRBJ2-1	-	CASSPTRQGGEQFF	TGTGCCAGCAGCCCAACAAGACAGGGGGGTGAGCAGTTCTTC
-	TRBV11-1	TRBJ1-1	-	CASSLGTGAAFF	TGTGCCAGCAGCTTAGGTACTGGAGCAGCTTTCTTT
-	TRBV5-4	TRBJ2-1	-	CASSSWDIARNEQFF	TGTGCCAGCAGCTCCTGGGACATCGCCAGGAATGAGCAGTTCTTC
-	TRBV6-6	TRBJ2-1	-	CASREYGHEQFF	TGTGCCAGCAGGGAGTATGGTCATGAGCAGTTCTTC
TRBD2	TRBV5-6	TRBJ2-5	-	CASSPGLAGGYQETQYF	TGTGCCAGCAGCCCGGGACTAGCGGGGGGGTATCAAGAGACCCAGTACTTC
-	TRBV6-6	TRBJ1-2	-	CASSYGGQAPNYGYTF	TGTGCCAGCAGTTACGGTGGGCAGGCTCCGAACTATGGCTACACCTTC
-	TRBV19	TRBJ1-1	-	CASSIVRGVGSNEAFF	TGTGCCAGTAGTATAGTACGGGGTGTCGGCAGCAATGAAGCTTTCTTT
TRBD1	TRBV12-5	TRBJ1-3	once	CASGLPPRTGHGNTIYF	TGTGCTAGTGGTTTGCCACCTCGGACAGGACACGGAAACACCATATATTTT
-	TRBV19	TRBJ1-1	-	CASSILGVANTEAFF	TGTGCCAGTAGTATACTCGGGGTGGCGAACACTGAAGCTTTCTTT
TRBD1	TRBV13	TRBJ1-1	-	CASSPTGPNTEAFF	TGTGCCAGCAGTCCGACAGGGCCAAACACTGAAGCTTTCTTT
TRBD1	TRBV13	TRBJ2-1	-	CASSIEGQGTSEQFF	TGTGCCAGCAGCATTGAGGGACAGGGCACAAGTGAGCAGTTCTTC
TRBD2	TRBV15	TRBJ2-1	-	CATSRRTSGYNEQFF	TGTGCCACCAGCAGACGGACTAGCGGATACAATGAGCAGTTCTTC
-	TRBV25-1	TRBJ2-7	-	CASSAEGGATYEQYF	TGTGCCAGCAGCGCCGAGGGGGGGGCGACCTACGAGCAGTACTTC
TRBD1	TRBV4-3	TRBJ1-6	-	CASSVDTGEVPPLHF	TGCGCCAGCAGCGTAGATACAGGGGAAGTTCCACCCCTCCACTTT
-	TRBV4-2	TRBJ1-1	few	CASSQDPGGSTEAFF	TGTGCCAGCAGCCAAGATCCCGGGGGGAGCACTGAAGCTTTCTTT
-	TRBV4-3	TRBJ1-1	-	CASSPTRAGNTEAFF	TGCGCCAGCAGCCCGACGCGGGCCGGGAACACTGAAGCTTTCTTT
-	TRBV5-4	TRBJ2-7	-	CASSPEPGVYEQYF	TGTGCCAGCAGCCCCGAACCGGGAGTTTACGAGCAGTACTTC
TRBD1	TRBV7-2	TRBJ2-2	-	CASIPGTGFTGELFF	TGTGCCAGCATCCCGGGGACAGGGTTCACCGGGGAGCTGTTTTTT
TRBD2	TRBV5-6	TRBJ2-3	-	CASSLFVGGSKDTQYF	TGTGCCAGCAGCTTGTTTGTGGGAGGGTCGAAAGATACGCAGTATTTT
-	TRBV6-6	TRBJ1-5	-	CASSYERAYSNQPQHF	TGTGCCAGCAGTTACGAGAGGGCTTATAGCAATCAGCCCCAGCATTTT
TRBD1	TRBV9	TRBJ1-2	-	CASSELGQGFGYTF	TGTGCCAGCAGCGAATTAGGACAGGGATTTGGCTACACCTTC
-	TRBV5-5	TRBJ1-6	-	CASSLGPGDGSPLHF	TGTGCCAGCAGCTTGGGCCCAGGGGATGGTTCACCCCTCCACTTT
-	TRBV10-3	TRBJ1-1	-	CAISGTALSTEAFF	TGTGCCATCAGTGGGACAGCTCTGAGCACTGAAGCTTTCTTT
TRBD2	TRBV7-2	TRBJ2-3	-	CASSIAGGSTDTQYF	TGTGCCAGCAGCATAGCGGGGGGAAGCACAGATACGCAGTATTTT
-	TRBV7-9	TRBJ2-1	-	CASSLAPRELSYNEQFF	TGTGCCAGCAGCTTAGCCCCACGGGAACTCTCCTACAATGAGCAGTTCTTC
-	TRBV27	TRBJ1-1	-	CASSTSMGAVTEAFF	TGTGCCAGCTCCACCTCTATGGGGGCTGTCACTGAAGCTTTCTTT
TRBD1	TRBV6-5	TRBJ1-2	-	CASSFTGVPVEGYTF	TGTGCCAGCAGTTTCACAGGGGTCCCGGTCGAGGGCTACACCTTC
TRBD2	TRBV11-2	TRBJ2-2	once	CASSLVAGGYTGELFF	TGTGCCAGCAGCTTAGTAGCGGGGGGGTACACCGGGGAGCTGTTTTTT
-	TRBV28	TRBJ2-1	-	CASMSNWREQFF	TGTGCCAGCATGTCTAACTGGAGGGAGCAGTTCTTC
TRBD1	TRBV30	TRBJ1-2	-	CAWTPGGFGYTF	TGTGCCTGGACCCCAGGGGGCTTCGGCTACACCTTC
TRBD1	TRBV9	TRBJ1-5	-	CASSRGPGNQPQHF	TGTGCCAGCAGCAGGGGGCCGGGCAATCAGCCCCAGCATTTT
-	TRBV4-3	TRBJ2-3	-	CASSQDLGTDTQYF	TGCGCCAGCAGCCAAGATCTAGGTACTGATACGCAGTATTTT